The present entry profiles one TCR beta chain with its context. Its antigen is unknown. The entry originates in a study of CD8 T cells in Susac syndrome. Study-wide points: The study's TCR sequencing and HLA analysis covered a relatively small number of individuals, and the study acknowledged this.

RNA totalling roughly 0.45 to 1 ug underwent reverse transcription with random hexamers. Amplification of TCR beta CDR3 used immunoSEQ multiplex PCR across 54 Vbeta and 13 Jbeta. Via MiXCR, TCRdb re-called the immunoSEQ multiplex PCR reads, giving one row per CDR3 protein. Seen here are more than 55,000 distinct CDR3 sequences, around 95% observed once, and the top ten hold 0.2% to 0.25%. CDR3 size: 20 residues. Looked up from germline, CDR1 is PRHDT and CDR2 is FYEKMQ (reference sequence). V was trimmed by 5 bases and J by 3 bases, leaving 29 bases between them. The receptor was isolated from a human donor in good health. V gene TRBV13 combines with J gene TRBJ1-3; D is possibly TRBD1 (5 bases). Material: CD8+ T cells from PBMCs. The chain's CDR3 is CASSQLEPGGRSRSGNTIYF. DNA of the CDR3: TGTGCCAGCAGCCAACTCGAACCCGGGGGACGCTCACGAAGTGGAAACACCATATATTTT.